This is a list of T cell receptor beta chains from one sample in a study of T cell responses to AZD1222 COVID-19 vaccine. Profiled with immunoSEQ multiplex PCR; TCRdb holds only in-frame clones, not every one. This table holds some 85,000 clones, approximately 86% found once. This specimen was peripheral blood, taken on day 0 of AZD1222 vaccination. The source is an adult in good health. Each CDR3 is given with its conserved first and last residue. The D gene is left open where the match is weak. The listing skips clone size in some rows; elsewhere it reads once, few, many or a size class.

cdr3_length	v_call	clone_size	j_call	d_call	cdr3_nt	cdr3_aa
17	TRBV6-2/TRBV6-3	.	TRBJ1-5	.	TGTGCCAGCAGCTTCGATTTTCCGGGACACCAAAATCAGCCCCAGCATTTT	CASSFDFPGHQNQPQHF
13	TRBV7-9	.	TRBJ1-2	.	TGTGCCAGCAGCCCGGACACCAACTATGGCTACACCTTC	CASSPDTNYGYTF
13	TRBV11-2	.	TRBJ1-2	TRBD1	TGTGCCAGCAGCCGGGACAGGAAATTTGGCTACACCTTC	CASSRDRKFGYTF
14	TRBV2	.	TRBJ1-1	.	TGTGCCAGCAGTGAAGGGGCCAGGGGCACTGAAGCTTTCTTT	CASSEGARGTEAFF
17	TRBV25-1	.	TRBJ2-5	TRBD2	TGTGCCAGCAGTGAATCAGGAGTAGCGGGGGTACAAGAGACCCAGTACTTC	CASSESGVAGVQETQYF
13	TRBV12-3/TRBV12-4	once	TRBJ1-6	.	TGTGCCAGCAGTTTCCGGGACTGGGACGCCCTCCACTTT	CASSFRDWDALHF
15	TRBV24-1	.	TRBJ2-7	TRBD1	TGTGCCACCAGTGACCCGACCCGACAGGGCCACGAGCAGTACTTC	CATSDPTRQGHEQYF
14	TRBV2	once	TRBJ1-2	.	TGTGCCAGCAGATCGGGTTCCAAAGTTTATGGCTACACCTTC	CASRSGSKVYGYTF
15	TRBV9	.	TRBJ2-7	.	TGTGCCAGCAGCGTAGGGGTAGCACCTACCTACGAGCAGTACTTC	CASSVGVAPTYEQYF
15	TRBV7-9	.	TRBJ2-1	.	TGTGCCAGCAGCTTCGGTAGCGGTACCTACAATGAGCAGTTCTTC	CASSFGSGTYNEQFF
13	TRBV3-1/TRBV3-2	.	TRBJ1-5	.	TGTGCCAGCAGCCAGATGGGCGATCAGCCCCAGCATTTT	CASSQMGDQPQHF
16	TRBV5-1	.	TRBJ2-3	TRBD1	TGCGCCAGCAGCTTGCCCGGACAGGGGTTTGCAGATACGCAGTATTTT	CASSLPGQGFADTQYF
15	TRBV7-2	.	TRBJ2-7	TRBD2	TGTGCCAGCAGCGAGGGACTAGCGGGCTCCTACGAGCAGTACTTC	CASSEGLAGSYEQYF
18	TRBV4-2	.	TRBJ2-7	.	TGTGCCAGCAGCCAAGCCCCCAGACAGGTGGGAACTTCCTACGAGCAGTACTTC	CASSQAPRQVGTSYEQYF
16	TRBV7-3	.	TRBJ2-1	.	TGTGCCAGCAGCTTAGCGGGACTGAGCTCCTACAATGAGCAGTTCTTC	CASSLAGLSSYNEQFF
15	TRBV6-5	.	TRBJ1-4	.	TGTGCCAGCAGTCCTCAGGGGATGGGGAATGAAAAACTGTTTTTT	CASSPQGMGNEKLFF
14	TRBV6-5	.	TRBJ2-1	TRBD2	TGTGCCAGCAGGTGGGCTAGCGGGAGGAATGAGCAGTTCTTC	CASRWASGRNEQFF
13	TRBV27	few	TRBJ2-2	TRBD2	TGTGCCAGCAGTCTACTAGCGGGCGGGGAGCTGTTTTTT	CASSLLAGGELFF
15	TRBV5-5	.	TRBJ2-7	.	TGTGCCAGCAGCACGGCGATAGGGGCAGCCTACGAGCAGTACTTC	CASSTAIGAAYEQYF
12	TRBV12-3/TRBV12-4	.	TRBJ1-1	.	TGTGCCAGCCGGATCACAGAGGGTGTCGCTTTCTTT	CASRITEGVAFF
11	TRBV18	.	TRBJ2-1	.	TGTGCCAGCTCACCAGACAATGAGCAGTTCTTC	CASSPDNEQFF
16	TRBV28	.	TRBJ1-5	.	TGTGCCAGCAGTTCGCCGGCCGGGACGGCCAATCAGCCCCAGCATTTT	CASSSPAGTANQPQHF
13	TRBV11-3	.	TRBJ2-5	.	TGTGCCAGCAGCGAACGGGCTCAAGAGACCCAGTACTTC	CASSERAQETQYF
15	TRBV3-1/TRBV3-2	.	TRBJ2-2	.	TGTGCCAGCAGCCAAGAGGGGGGTGTCACCGGGGAGCTGTTTTTT	CASSQEGGVTGELFF
14	TRBV3-1/TRBV3-2	.	TRBJ2-1	TRBD2	TGTGCCAGCCCGACTAGCGGGTGCCTGAATGAGCAGTTCTTC	CASPTSGCLNEQFF
14	TRBV2	.	TRBJ1-2	TRBD1	TGTGCCAGCAGTGAAGTGGGGACAGGGAGTGGCTACACCTTC	CASSEVGTGSGYTF
14	TRBV6-1	.	TRBJ2-2	.	TGTGCCAGCAGTGAAAGTTGGAGCACCGGGGAGCTGTTTTTT	CASSESWSTGELFF
12	TRBV27	.	TRBJ1-1	.	TGTGCCAGCGGAGAGCAAGACACTGAAGCTTTCTTT	CASGEQDTEAFF
11	TRBV20-1	.	TRBJ2-1	.	TGCAGTGCTATATTACAGGGTGAGCAGTTCTTC	CSAILQGEQFF
13	TRBV7-9	.	TRBJ2-7	.	TGTGCCAGCAGCTCCGACAAACCCTACGAGCAGTACTTC	CASSSDKPYEQYF
15	TRBV19	.	TRBJ1-1	.	TGTGCCAGTAGTCGCGAGGGGGGGCCCGGGACTGAAGCTTTCTTT	CASSREGGPGTEAFF
14	TRBV10-3	.	TRBJ2-7	.	TGTGCCATCAGTGGGGCCGAGAGCTCCTACGAGCAGTACTTC	CAISGAESSYEQYF
15	TRBV19	few	TRBJ2-1	TRBD2	TGTGCCAGTTCACTCCTAGCGGTCACGTACAATGAGCAGTTCTTC	CASSLLAVTYNEQFF
14	TRBV28	.	TRBJ1-5	.	TGTGCCAGCAGTCTGGGTCAGAGAGATCAGCCCCAGCATTTT	CASSLGQRDQPQHF
14	TRBV28	few	TRBJ1-1	.	TGTGCCAGCAGTTTGAGGGGGATTGGCACTGAAGCTTTCTTT	CASSLRGIGTEAFF
15	TRBV3-1/TRBV3-2	.	TRBJ1-6	.	TGTGCCAGCAGCCCCCCAGGAATGAGGCGCTCACCCCTCCACTTT	CASSPPGMRRSPLHF
15	TRBV4-1	.	TRBJ1-5	.	TGCGCCAGCAGCCAAGGTCCCGGGAGCGGGCAGCCCCAGCATTTT	CASSQGPGSGQPQHF
12	TRBV6-6	once	TRBJ1-5	.	TGTGCCAGCAGTCCTCTGCTCAAGCCCCAGCATTTT	CASSPLLKPQHF
15	TRBV9	.	TRBJ1-3	.	TGTGCCAGCAGCGTAGCCAGGTTCCCTGGAAACACCATATATTTT	CASSVARFPGNTIYF
17	TRBV15	.	TRBJ2-2	TRBD2	TGTGCCACCAGCAGAGACATGCTAGCGGGAAGCGCCGGGGAGCTGTTTTTT	CATSRDMLAGSAGELFF
15	TRBV7-6	.	TRBJ2-7	TRBD2	TGTGCCAGCAGCCGGGGACTAGCGGGAGTAGAAGAGCAGTACTTC	CASSRGLAGVEEQYF
16	TRBV5-1	.	TRBJ2-1	TRBD2	TGCGCCAGCAGCGCCGGGACTAGCGGGAGTCTTGGTGAGCAGTTCTTC	CASSAGTSGSLGEQFF
16	TRBV7-9	.	TRBJ1-3	.	TGTGCCAGCAGCTTACCGTCGGCCTTATCTGGAAACACCATATATTTT	CASSLPSALSGNTIYF
13	TRBV12-3/TRBV12-4	.	TRBJ2-1	.	TGTGCCAGCAGTTTAGGGAATTACAATGAGCAGTTCTTC	CASSLGNYNEQFF
15	TRBV5-6	once	TRBJ1-6	TRBD1	TGTGCCAGCAGCTTGGTGGCAGGGGGAAATTCACCCCTCCACTTT	CASSLVAGGNSPLHF
16	TRBV14	.	TRBJ1-6	TRBD1	TGTGCCAGCAGCGTAGGACAGGGGAATAATAATTCACCCCTCCACTTT	CASSVGQGNNNSPLHF
15	TRBV6-4	.	TRBJ2-3	TRBD2	TGTGCCAGCAGTGGAACTAGCGGAGGCACAGATACGCAGTATTTT	CASSGTSGGTDTQYF
16	TRBV5-4	once	TRBJ2-3	.	TGTGCCAGCAGCTTGGATCCCTCACCTAGCACAGATACGCAGTATTTT	CASSLDPSPSTDTQYF
12	TRBV2	few	TRBJ1-5	.	TGTGCCAGCAGTTTATGGGGGCAGCCCCAGCATTTT	CASSLWGQPQHF
15	TRBV4-1	once	TRBJ1-6	TRBD1	TGCGCCAGCAGCCAAGTAGGACAGGGAAATTCACCCCTCCACTTT	CASSQVGQGNSPLHF
14	TRBV7-8	once	TRBJ2-1	.	TGTGCCAGTGCGGCGGACCACCACCGGATGGAGCAGTTCTTC	CASAADHHRMEQFF
15	TRBV10-3	.	TRBJ2-7	TRBD2	TGTGCCATCAGTACCCTTAGCGGGGGAACCTACGAGCAGTACTTC	CAISTLSGGTYEQYF